This T cell receptor beta chain came from a study of T cell clones after liver transplantation. On the study more broadly: Standard immunosuppression, with no induction, continued until 12-24 months after transplant.

As to this clone: Its specificity is not known.

J lost 5 bases, V lost 1 base, and 2 bases had no gene match. The V gene's germline CDR1 is SGHNT and CDR2 YYREEE (reference sequence). The CDR3 runs to 14 residues. The data were produced by immunoSEQ multiplex PCR, yet TCRdb's version contains in-frame clones alone and is incomplete. The sample carries roughly 60,000 clones, about 70% recorded once. Notes on the study in general: Low donor cell numbers restricted donor-reactive repertoire measurement in two subjects. These preliminary findings come from unstandardized post-transplant sampling times.

The sequenced sample was CD4+ T cells from blood, obtained at the roughly 15-month timepoint. The TCR sequence derives from a human patient who received a liver transplant. Some T cells may be provided by the graft donor. The rearrangement links TRBV5-4 to TRBJ2-5, with 10 bases aligning to TRBD2. CDR3 nucleotide sequence: TGTGCCAGCAGCTTGAGCGGGGGGGCCGAGACCCAGTACTTC. This gives the protein CASSLSGGAETQYF.